The next 13 T cell receptor beta chains were all read from a single sample in a study of shared clonotypes between healthy human individuals. Here immunoSEQ multiplex PCR was the method, and the copy in TCRdb shows in-frame clones only, minus some. This table has roughly 1,500,000 clones, less than 99% appearing once. The source material was naive CD4+ T cells sorted from blood. Stated subset: CD45RA+ positively selected. The source of these receptors is a man younger than 40 in good health.

This clone was picked up one time. Within the sample, other DNA sequences also encode this same CDR3. In DNA, the CDR3 is TGCAGCGTCCGACAGGGGAGTAATGAGCAGTTCTTC. This sequence encodes CSVRQGSNEQFF. The chain recombines TRBV29-1 with TRBJ2-1; 8 nucleotides agree with TRBD1. This CDR3 has 12 residues. The germline CDR1 and CDR2 sequences are SQVTM and ANQGSEA. Losses at the gene ends were 6 bases for V and 7 bases for J; bases not matched to a gene: 5.

The chain couples TRBV25-1 to TRBJ2-3; a possible D gene is TRBD2 (6 bases). This CDR3 contains 16 residues. The germline V gene encodes CDR1 MGHDK and CDR2 SYGVNS. V gave up 3 bases and J gave up 2 bases, with 15 bases separating them. As DNA, the CDR3 is TGTGCCAGCAGTGACGCTACGGGACTCCACACAGATACGCAGTATTTT. Translated, it gives CASSDATGLHTDTQYF.

The chain links TRBV11-3 to TRBJ2-3; the D is unclear. Germline V gives CDR1 SGHNT, CDR2 YENEEA. The CDR3 consists of 14 residues. V was shortened by 1 base and J by 4 bases, with 9 bases between the two germline ends. The CDR3 sequence is CASSLGRPADTQYF. The CDR3 nucleotides read TGTGCCAGCAGCTTAGGGCGACCCGCAGATACGCAGTATTTT.

The rearrangement joins TRBV6-5 to TRBJ2-7, with a tentative D call TRBD1 (6 bases). The CDR3 spans 15 residues. Germline CDR1 is MNHEY and CDR2 is SVGAGI. V gave up 0 bases and J gave up 4 bases, with 13 bases separating them. CDR3 sequence reads: CASSYSSDSGYEQYF. The CDR3 bases are TGTGCCAGCAGTTACTCCTCGGACAGCGGTTACGAGCAGTACTTC.

The chain uses TRBV11-2 and TRBJ2-3; 10 nucleotides match TRBD2. The CDR3 is made up of 13 amino acids. Germline trimming cut 9 bases from V and 2 bases from J; bases unmatched to any gene: 2. Per germline, CDR1 SGHAT and CDR2 FQNNGV. The CDR3 spells CASGLAVTDTQYF. DNA for the CDR3: TGTGCCAGTGGACTAGCGGTCACAGATACGCAGTATTTT.

This clone appeared a single time. The chain couples TRBV19 to TRBJ1-2; TRBD1 matches at 7 bases. CDR3 length: 17 residues. The junction had 16 bases not matched to a gene; V was cut back by 5 bases and J by 4 bases. CDR1 and CDR2 from the germline V gene are LNHDA and SQIVND (reference sequence). CDR3 nucleotide sequence: TGTGCCAGTAGTTCCCGTCCAGGGACAGCTAGACCCTATGGCTACACCTTC. This sequence encodes CASSSRPGTARPYGYTF. Drawing the rest from reference TRBV19 and TRBJ1-2, the complete variable domain is DGGITQSPKYLFRKEGQNVTLSCEQNLNHDAMYWYRQDPGQGLRLIYYSQIVNDFQKGDIAEGYSVSREKKESFPLTVTSAQKNPTAFYLCASSSRPGTARPYGYTFGSGTRLTVV.

This sequence joins TRBV2 and TRBJ2-3; D is unresolved. Germline V CDR1 and CDR2: SNHLY, FYNNEI. V lost 3 bases to trimming and J lost 0 bases, with 4 bases between them. The CDR3 is 13 amino acids. The DNA of the CDR3 is TGTGCCAGCAGTGATGGCAGCACAGATACGCAGTATTTT. Translating gives CASSDGSTDTQYF.

This clone was detected only once. The chain links TRBV7-3 to TRBJ2-3; the D is unclear. The ends were cut back, 1 base at V and 2 bases at J, with 10 bases in the middle. The germline gives CDR1 SGHTA, CDR2 FQGTGA. The CDR3 has 15 amino acids. Here the CDR3 reads CASSLMHSPTDTQYF. The CDR3 region has the DNA TGTGCCAGCAGCTTAATGCACAGCCCCACAGATACGCAGTATTTT.

The V call is TRBV5-1, the J call TRBJ2-1, with 12 bases fitting TRBD2. CDR3 size: 15 residues. Looked up from germline, CDR1 is SGHRS and CDR2 is YFSETQ. V lost 4 bases, J lost 5 bases, and 4 bases stayed unmatched. The CDR3 region is CASSILAGGNNEQFF. Here the CDR3 DNA reads TGCGCCAGCAGCATACTAGCGGGAGGAAACAATGAGCAGTTCTTC.

The genes are TRBV21-1 and TRBJ1-1. TRBV21-1 is annotated as a pseudogene. This CDR3 spans 15 amino acids. CDR3 in DNA: TGTGCCAGCAGCAAAGAGGCGGGGGGGAACACTGAAGCTTTCTTT. Amino acids: CASSKEAGGNTEAFF.

This CDR3 reads CATSSLSGTGYYEQYF. The CDR3 region has the DNA TGTGCCACCAGCAGCCTATCCGGGACAGGGTACTACGAGCAGTACTTC. The chain carries TRBV15 and TRBJ2-7; TRBD1 agrees at 9 bases. Germline trimming cut 3 bases from V and 3 bases from J; bases unmatched to any gene: 9. This CDR3 is built from 16 residues. Germline values: CDR1 LNHNV, CDR2 YYDKDF (reference sequence).

This chain connects TRBV5-1 to TRBJ1-4, with 7 bases aligning to TRBD1. Trimming removed 3 bases from V and 5 bases from J; junction bases left unmatched: 10. CDR1 is SGHRS, CDR2 YFSETQ, per germline. The CDR3 loop spans 16 amino acids. The CDR3 bases are TGCGCCAGCAGCTACGCTCCGGGACAGATCAATGAAAAACTGTTTTTT. It translates to CASSYAPGQINEKLFF. The whole variable domain, remainder taken from reference TRBV5-1 and TRBJ1-4, is KAGVTQTPRYLIKTRGQQVTLSCSPISGHRSVSWYQQTPGQGLQFLFEYFSETQRNKGNFPGRFSGRQFSNSRSEMNVSTLELGDSALYLCASSYAPGQINEKLFFGSGTQLSVL.

The rearrangement joins TRBV20-1 to TRBJ2-1; TRBD2 might be the D (6 bases). The V gene's germline CDR1 is DFQATT and CDR2 SNEGSKA (reference sequence). Deletions cut 2 bases from V and 8 bases from J, with 7 bases between. This CDR3 comprises 11 residues. The CDR3 DNA reads as TGCAGTGCTAGACTAGCGCATGAGCAGTTCTTC. Translated: CSARLAHEQFF.